This entry concerns a single T cell receptor (beta chain). TCRdb's table, derived via immunoSEQ multiplex PCR, lists solely in-frame clones and lacks some. In the table there are nearly 60,000 clones, around 90% of which are singletons. This entry comes from a study of blood T cell repertoires in COVID-19. Study as a whole: T cells, B-cell-depleted T cells, or PBMCs provided the cDNA or gDNA that served as material.

The origin of this receptor is a man aged 55 to 70 with active COVID-19. What was sequenced was peripheral blood.

CDR3 sequence reads: CASSLLLGARHHEQFF. CDR3 coding DNA: TGTGCCAGCAGCTTATTGTTAGGGGCAAGGCACCATGAGCAGTTCTTC. V and J are TRBV7-9 and TRBJ2-1; tentative D call: TRBD1 (5 bases). The CDR3 is made up of 16 amino acids. With 2 bases removed from V and 8 bases from J, the gap between germline ends came to 19 bases. Germline CDR1 is SEHNR and CDR2 is FQNEAQ (reference sequence).